This T cell receptor (beta chain) was recovered during a study of vaccination and CD4 T cells after COVID-19. Looking at the study overall: Cultures serving as controls received a peptide pool (CEFX or HIV-1 Nef) or no peptide. Notes on the study in general: The median proportion of reactive clones detected only post-vaccination in convalescent patients was more than 65%.

The CDR3 covers 14 residues. Germline CDR1 reads DFQATT; CDR2 reads SNEGSKA (reference sequence). Unmatched junction bases numbered 13, after V lost 6 bases and J lost 7 bases. Points on this clonotype: Its matching antigen is unknown.

Time point defined: late sampling 161 to 241 days after vaccination in a few convalescent patients. The sample's treatment: roughly 10-day PBMC culture with coronavirus spike peptide pools or control peptides (ViraFEST assay). Researchers used the Oncomine TCR Beta short-read assay to sequence DNA from cultured CD4+ T cells. TCRdb re-derived calls from the PCR reads in MiXCR, one entry per CDR3 protein. The sample includes some 26,000 distinct CDR3 sequences, roughly 40% of them seen just once. Sequencing used CD4+ T cells from blood, cultured in vitro, obtained about 7 months after SARS-CoV-2 vaccination. The sequence derives from a human donor who had recovered from COVID-19. The genes are TRBV20-1 and TRBJ2-7; 9 bases match TRBD1. CDR3 bases: TGCAGTGCCCAGGGGTCGGGACAGGGCCTGGAGCAGTACTTC. Amino acids: CSAQGSGQGLEQYF.